The rows below give T cell receptor beta chains drawn from one sample of a study of blood T cell dynamics during melanoma immunotherapy. The method was immunoSEQ multiplex PCR; TCRdb's version includes in-frame clones alone and lacks a portion of them. This repertoire shows 25,000 to 35,000 clones, 75% to 90% found once; its top ten account for 10%. This material consisted of blood, taken from a patient treated with checkpoint blockade. These TCRs come from a human donor with melanoma. The CDR3 runs from the conserved cysteine through the conserved F or W. The order of the fields is J gene, clone size, D gene, V gene, CDR3 DNA, CDR3 protein. D genes are given only for firm matches. Clone sizes are given selectively: once, few, many, or a class where the clone is expanded.

TRBJ1-1 - - TRBV6-5 TGTGCCAGCAGTGAGGGGTCGCAGAACACTGAAGCTTTCTTT CASSEGSQNTEAFF
TRBJ1-5 - - TRBV10-1 TGCGCCAGCAGTCGGGACGGCAATCAGCCCCAGCATTTT CASSRDGNQPQHF
TRBJ2-2 - TRBD1 TRBV2 TGTGCCAGCAGCGACGGACAGGGGGCCACCGGGGAGCTGTTTTTT CASSDGQGATGELFF
TRBJ1-6 - - TRBV11-2 TGTGCCAGCAGCCCCCAACAGGTGGGGAGGTATAATTCACCCCTCCACTTT CASSPQQVGRYNSPLHF
TRBJ2-3 - - TRBV19 TGTGCCAGTCGCCCGACAGGGAGGACAGATACGCAGTATTTT CASRPTGRTDTQYF
TRBJ2-3 - TRBD2 TRBV5-1 TGCGCCAGCAGCTTAACTAGCGGGACCGGCACAGATACGCAGTATTTT CASSLTSGTGTDTQYF
TRBJ2-7 - TRBD1 TRBV28 TGTGCCAGCAGTCAACCCGGGACAGGGTATAGGGAGCAGTACTTC CASSQPGTGYREQYF
TRBJ2-3 - - TRBV5-1 TGCGCCAGCAGCTTGGCCATGGGGGCGGACACAGATACGCAGTATTTT CASSLAMGADTDTQYF
TRBJ1-1 few - TRBV30 TGTGCCTGGAGTGTACAAGGCCGGCGAGTCACTGAAGCTTTCTTT CAWSVQGRRVTEAFF
TRBJ1-2 - - TRBV7-2 TGTGCCAGCAGCTTACAAGGAGGGGAAGGCTACACCTTC CASSLQGGEGYTF